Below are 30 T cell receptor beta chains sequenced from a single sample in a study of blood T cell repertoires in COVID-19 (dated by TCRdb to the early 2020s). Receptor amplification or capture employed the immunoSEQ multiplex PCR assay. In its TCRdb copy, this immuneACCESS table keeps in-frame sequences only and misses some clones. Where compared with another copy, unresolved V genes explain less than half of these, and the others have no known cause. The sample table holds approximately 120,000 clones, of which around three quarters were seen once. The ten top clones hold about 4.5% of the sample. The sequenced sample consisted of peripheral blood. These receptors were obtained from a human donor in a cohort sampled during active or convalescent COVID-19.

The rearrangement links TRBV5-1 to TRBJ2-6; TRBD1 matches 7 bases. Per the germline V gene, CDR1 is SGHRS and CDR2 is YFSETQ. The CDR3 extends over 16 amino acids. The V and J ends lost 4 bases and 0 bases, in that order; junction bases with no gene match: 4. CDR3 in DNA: TGCGCCAGCAGCATGACAGGGTCCTCTGGGGCCAACGTCCTGACTTTC. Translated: CASSMTGSSGANVLTF.

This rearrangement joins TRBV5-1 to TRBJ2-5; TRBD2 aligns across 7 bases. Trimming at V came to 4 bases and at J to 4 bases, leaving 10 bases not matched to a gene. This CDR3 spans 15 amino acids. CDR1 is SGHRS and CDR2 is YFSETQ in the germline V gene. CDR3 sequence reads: CASSPTRGVLETQYF. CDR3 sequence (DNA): TGCGCCAGCAGCCCAACTCGGGGGGTATTAGAGACCCAGTACTTC.

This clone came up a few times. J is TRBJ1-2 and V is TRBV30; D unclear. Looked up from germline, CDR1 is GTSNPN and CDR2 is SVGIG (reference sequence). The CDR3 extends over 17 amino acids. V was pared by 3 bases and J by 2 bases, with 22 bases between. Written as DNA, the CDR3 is TGTGCCTGGAGGACCCTCTCTAACCGAGAACTAAACTATGGCTACACCTTC. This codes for CAWRTLSNRELNYGYTF. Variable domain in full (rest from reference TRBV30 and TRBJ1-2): SQTIHQWPATLVQPVGSPLSLECTVEGTSNPNLYWYRQAAGRGLQLLFYSVGIGQISSEVPQNLSASRPQDRQFILSSKKLLLSDSGFYLCAWRTLSNRELNYGYTFGSGTRLTVV.

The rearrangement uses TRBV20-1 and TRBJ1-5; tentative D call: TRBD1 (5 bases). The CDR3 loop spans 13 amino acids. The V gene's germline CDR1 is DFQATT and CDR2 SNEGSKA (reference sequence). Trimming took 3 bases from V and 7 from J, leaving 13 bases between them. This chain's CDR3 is CSASRGPGQPQHF. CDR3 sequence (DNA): TGCAGTGCTAGTAGGGGTCCTGGACAGCCCCAGCATTTT.

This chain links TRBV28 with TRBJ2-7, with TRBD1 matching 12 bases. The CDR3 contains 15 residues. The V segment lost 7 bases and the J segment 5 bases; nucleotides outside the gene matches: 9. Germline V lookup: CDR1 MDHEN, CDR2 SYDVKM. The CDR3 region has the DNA TGTGCCAGCAATCTGGGGGACAGGGGGCGAAACGAGCAGTACTTC. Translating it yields CASNLGDRGRNEQYF.

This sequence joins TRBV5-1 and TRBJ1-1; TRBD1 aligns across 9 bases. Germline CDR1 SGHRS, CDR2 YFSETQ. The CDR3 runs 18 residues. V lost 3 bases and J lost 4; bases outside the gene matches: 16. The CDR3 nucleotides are TGCGCCAGCAGCTCTACCGGGACAGGGAGGAGAACGTTCACTGAAGCTTTCTTT. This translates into CASSSTGTGRRTFTEAFF.

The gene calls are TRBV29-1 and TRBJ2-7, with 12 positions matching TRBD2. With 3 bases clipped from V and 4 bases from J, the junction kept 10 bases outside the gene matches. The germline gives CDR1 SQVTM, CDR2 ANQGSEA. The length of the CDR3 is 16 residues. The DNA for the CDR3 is TGCAGCGTTGATGTACGGTGGGGGACTAGCGGGTACGAGCAGTACTTC. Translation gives CSVDVRWGTSGYEQYF.

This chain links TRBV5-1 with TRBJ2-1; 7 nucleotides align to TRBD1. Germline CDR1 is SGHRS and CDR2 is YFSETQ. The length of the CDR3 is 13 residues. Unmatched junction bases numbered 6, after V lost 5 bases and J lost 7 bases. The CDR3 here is CASSRDSPNEQFF. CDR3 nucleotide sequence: TGCGCCAGCAGTCGGGACAGCCCTAATGAGCAGTTCTTC.

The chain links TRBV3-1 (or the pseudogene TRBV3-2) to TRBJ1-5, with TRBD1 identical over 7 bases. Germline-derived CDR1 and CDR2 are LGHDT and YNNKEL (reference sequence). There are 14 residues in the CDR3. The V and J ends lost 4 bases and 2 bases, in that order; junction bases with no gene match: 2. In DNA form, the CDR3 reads TGTGCCAGCAGCCGGGACAGCCGCAATCAGCCCCAGCATTTT. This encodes CASSRDSRNQPQHF.

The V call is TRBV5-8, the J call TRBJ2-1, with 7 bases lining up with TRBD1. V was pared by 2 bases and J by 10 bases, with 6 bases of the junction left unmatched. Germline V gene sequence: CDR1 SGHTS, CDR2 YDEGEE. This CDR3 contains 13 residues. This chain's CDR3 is CASSLPPGQEQFF. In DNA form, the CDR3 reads TGTGCCAGCAGCTTACCCCCGGGACAGGAGCAGTTCTTC.

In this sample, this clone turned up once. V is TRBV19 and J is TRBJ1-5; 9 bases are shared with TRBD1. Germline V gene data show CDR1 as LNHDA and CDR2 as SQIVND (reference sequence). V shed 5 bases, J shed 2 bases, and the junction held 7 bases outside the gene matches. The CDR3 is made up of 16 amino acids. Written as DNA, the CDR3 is TGTGCCAGTAGTCTCAGAGGGGACAGGGGCAATCAGCCCCAGCATTTT. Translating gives CASSLRGDRGNQPQHF.

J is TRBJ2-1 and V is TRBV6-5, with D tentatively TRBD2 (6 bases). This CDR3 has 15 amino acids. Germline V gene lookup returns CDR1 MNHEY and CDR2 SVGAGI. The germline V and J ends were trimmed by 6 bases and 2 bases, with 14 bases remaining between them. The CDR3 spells CASRRGSGTYNEQFF. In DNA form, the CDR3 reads TGTGCCAGCAGGAGGGGTAGCGGAACCTACAATGAGCAGTTCTTC.

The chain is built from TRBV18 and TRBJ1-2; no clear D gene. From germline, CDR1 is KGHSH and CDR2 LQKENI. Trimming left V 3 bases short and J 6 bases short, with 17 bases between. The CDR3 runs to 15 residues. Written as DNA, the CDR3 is TGTGCCAGCTCACCGCGGAGAGTGTCATTGGATGGCTACACCTTC. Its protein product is CASSPRRVSLDGYTF.

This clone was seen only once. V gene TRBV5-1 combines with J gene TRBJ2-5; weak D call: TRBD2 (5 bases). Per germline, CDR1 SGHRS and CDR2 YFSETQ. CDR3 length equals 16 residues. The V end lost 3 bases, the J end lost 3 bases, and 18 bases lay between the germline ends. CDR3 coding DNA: TGCGCCAGCAGCTGGGGTGATACAGCACTAGAAGAGACCCAGTACTTC. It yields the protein CASSWGDTALEETQYF.

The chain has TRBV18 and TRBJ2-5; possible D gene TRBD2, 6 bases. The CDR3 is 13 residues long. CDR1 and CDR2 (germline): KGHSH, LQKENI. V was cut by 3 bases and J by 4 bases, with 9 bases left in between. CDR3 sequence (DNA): TGTGCCAGCTCACCGGGACTTGGAGAGACCCAGTACTTC. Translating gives CASSPGLGETQYF.

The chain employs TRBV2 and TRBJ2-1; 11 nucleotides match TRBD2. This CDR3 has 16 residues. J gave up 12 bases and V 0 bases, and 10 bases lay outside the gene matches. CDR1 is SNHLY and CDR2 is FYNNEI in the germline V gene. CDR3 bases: TGTGCCAGCAGTGAAGCCGGGCTAGCGGGAGGACCGCGGCAGTTCTTC. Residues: CASSEAGLAGGPRQFF.

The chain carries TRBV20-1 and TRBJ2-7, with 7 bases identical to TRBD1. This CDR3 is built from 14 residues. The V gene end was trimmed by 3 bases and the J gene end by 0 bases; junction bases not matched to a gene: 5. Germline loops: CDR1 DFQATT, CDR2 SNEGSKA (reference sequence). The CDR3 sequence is CSASRQGISYEQYF. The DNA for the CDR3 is TGCAGTGCTAGTAGACAGGGCATCTCCTACGAGCAGTACTTC.

CDR3 protein: CASRKQGAEAFF. The DNA of the CDR3 is TGTGCCAGTAGGAAACAGGGCGCTGAAGCTTTCTTT. The chain uses TRBV19 and TRBJ1-1, with D possibly being TRBD1 (6 bases). The V gene's germline CDR1 is LNHDA and CDR2 SQIVND (reference sequence). V lost 6 bases to trimming and J lost 6 bases, with 11 bases between them. The CDR3 is 12 amino acids.

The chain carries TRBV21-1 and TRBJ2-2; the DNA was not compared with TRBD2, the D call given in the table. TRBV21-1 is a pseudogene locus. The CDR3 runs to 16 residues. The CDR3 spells CASSKVGEVSSGELFF. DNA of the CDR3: TGTGCCAGCAGCAAAGTGGGGGAGGTTAGTTCCGGGGAGCTGTTTTTT.

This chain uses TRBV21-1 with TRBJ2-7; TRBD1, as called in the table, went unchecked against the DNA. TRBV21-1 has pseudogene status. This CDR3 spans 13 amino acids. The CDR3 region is CASSLGRNYEQYF. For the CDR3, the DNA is TGTGCCAGCAGCCTGGGGCGGAACTACGAGCAGTACTTC.

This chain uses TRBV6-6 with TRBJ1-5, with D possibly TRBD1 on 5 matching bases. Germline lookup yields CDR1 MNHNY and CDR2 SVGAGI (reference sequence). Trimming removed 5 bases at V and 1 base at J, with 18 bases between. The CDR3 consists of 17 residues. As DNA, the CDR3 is TGTGCCAGCAGTCTAAAACCAGGGCCAGTAAGCAATCAGCCCCAGCATTTT. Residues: CASSLKPGPVSNQPQHF.

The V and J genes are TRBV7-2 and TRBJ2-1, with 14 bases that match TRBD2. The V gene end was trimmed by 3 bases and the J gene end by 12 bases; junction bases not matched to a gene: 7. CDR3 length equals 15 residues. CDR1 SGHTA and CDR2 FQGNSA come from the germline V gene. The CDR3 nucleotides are TGTGCCAGCAGCTTCGGGACTAGCGGGGGTTTGGGGCAGTTCTTC. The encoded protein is CASSFGTSGGLGQFF.

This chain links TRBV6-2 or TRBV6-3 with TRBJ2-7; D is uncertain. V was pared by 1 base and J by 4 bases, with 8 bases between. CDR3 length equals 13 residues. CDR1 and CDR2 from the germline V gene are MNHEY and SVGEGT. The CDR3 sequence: CASSYWAHYEQYF. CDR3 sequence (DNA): TGTGCCAGCAGTTACTGGGCCCATTACGAGCAGTACTTC.

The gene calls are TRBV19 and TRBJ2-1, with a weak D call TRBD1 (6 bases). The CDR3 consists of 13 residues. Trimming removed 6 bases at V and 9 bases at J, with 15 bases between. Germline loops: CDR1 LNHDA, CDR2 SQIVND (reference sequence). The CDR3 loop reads CASSPTTGSEQFF. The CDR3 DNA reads TGTGCCAGTAGCCCAACCACAGGGTCTGAGCAGTTCTTC.

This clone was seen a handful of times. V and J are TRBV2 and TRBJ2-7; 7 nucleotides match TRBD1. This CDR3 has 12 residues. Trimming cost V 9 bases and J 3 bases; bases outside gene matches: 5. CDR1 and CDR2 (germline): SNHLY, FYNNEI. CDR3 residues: CASDREHYEQYF. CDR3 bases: TGTGCCAGTGACAGGGAACACTACGAGCAGTACTTC.

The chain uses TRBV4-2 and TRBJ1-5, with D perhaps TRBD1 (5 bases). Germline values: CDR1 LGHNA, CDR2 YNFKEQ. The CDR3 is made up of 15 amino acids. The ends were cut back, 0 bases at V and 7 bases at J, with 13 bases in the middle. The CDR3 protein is CASSQDGGYIQPQHF. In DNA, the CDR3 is TGTGCCAGCAGCCAAGATGGGGGGTATATACAGCCCCAGCATTTT.

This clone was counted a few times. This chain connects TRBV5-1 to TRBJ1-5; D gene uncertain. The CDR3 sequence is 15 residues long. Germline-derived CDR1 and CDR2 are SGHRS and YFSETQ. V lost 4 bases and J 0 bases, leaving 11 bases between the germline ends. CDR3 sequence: CASSPTGYSNQPQHF. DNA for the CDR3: TGCGCCAGCAGCCCCACGGGGTATAGCAATCAGCCCCAGCATTTT.

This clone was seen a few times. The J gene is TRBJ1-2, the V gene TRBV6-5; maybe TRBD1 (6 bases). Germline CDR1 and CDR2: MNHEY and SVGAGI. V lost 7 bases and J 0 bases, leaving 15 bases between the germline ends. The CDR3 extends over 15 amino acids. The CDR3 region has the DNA TGTGCCAGCACCGCGGAAGGGGGTGCTAACTATGGCTACACCTTC. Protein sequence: CASTAEGGANYGYTF.

Here the CDR3 reads CASSDRGRLVNEQFF. The DNA of the CDR3 is TGTGCCAGCAGCGACCGAGGCCGTCTGGTAAATGAGCAGTTCTTC. The chain couples TRBV28 to TRBJ2-1, with D unresolved. The ends were cut back, 6 bases at V and 7 bases at J, with 19 bases in the middle. The CDR3 length is 15 residues. The germline V gene has CDR1 MDHEN and CDR2 SYDVKM. Drawing the rest from reference TRBV28 and TRBJ2-1, the complete variable domain is DVKVTQSSRYLVKRTGEKVFLECVQDMDHENMFWYRQDPGLGLRLIYFSYDVKMKEKGDIPEGYSVSREKKERFSLILESASTNQTSMYLCASSDRGRLVNEQFFGPGTRLTVL.

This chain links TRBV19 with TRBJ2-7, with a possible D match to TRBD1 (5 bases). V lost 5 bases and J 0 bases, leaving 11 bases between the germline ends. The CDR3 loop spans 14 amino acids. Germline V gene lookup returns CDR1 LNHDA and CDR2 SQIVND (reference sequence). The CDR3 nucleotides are TGTGCCAGTAGTTTACTGACAGACTCCTACGAGCAGTACTTC. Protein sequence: CASSLLTDSYEQYF.